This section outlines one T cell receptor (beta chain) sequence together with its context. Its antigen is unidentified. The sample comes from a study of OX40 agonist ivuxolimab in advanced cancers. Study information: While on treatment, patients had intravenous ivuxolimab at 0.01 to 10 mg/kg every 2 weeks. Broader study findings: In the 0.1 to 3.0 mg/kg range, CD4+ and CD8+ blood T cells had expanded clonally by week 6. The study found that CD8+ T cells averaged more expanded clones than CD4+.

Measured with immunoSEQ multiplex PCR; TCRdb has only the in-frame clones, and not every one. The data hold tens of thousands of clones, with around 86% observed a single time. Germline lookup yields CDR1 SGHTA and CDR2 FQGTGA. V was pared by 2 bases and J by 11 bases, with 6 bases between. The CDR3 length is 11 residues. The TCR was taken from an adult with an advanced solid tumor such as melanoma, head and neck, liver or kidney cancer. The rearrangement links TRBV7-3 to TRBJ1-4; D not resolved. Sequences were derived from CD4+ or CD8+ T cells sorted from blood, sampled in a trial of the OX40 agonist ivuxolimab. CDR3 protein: CASSLEGKLFF. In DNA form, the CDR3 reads TGTGCCAGCAGCTTAGAAGGCAAACTGTTTTTT.